This entry concerns a single TCR beta chain. There is no known antigen for this receptor. Nothing much larger sits one base from this clone, and base qualities are not available. The data originate from a study of T cell responses to AZD1222 COVID-19 vaccine (dated by TCRdb to about 2021). About the full investigation: A total of 233 trial participants underwent TCR sequencing, of whom approximately 200 had received two doses of AZD1222 and roughly 26 had received two doses of the MenACWY control vaccine. Trial participants were enrolled by age into 18-55, 56-69 and 70-plus year subgroups, with approximately 160, 26 and 62 TCR-sequenced participants respectively. Here is what the overall study found, with its caveats: Nearly half of unique spike-specific TCRs reportedly recognized epitopes outside regions mutated in the B.1.351 and B.1.1.7 variants. After two AZD1222 doses, both the breadth and the depth of spike-specific TCRs were significantly higher than at day 0 and than in MenACWY recipients. In the small 56-69-year group, the increase in depth fell short of significance, most likely because of low power. Participants were mostly white British and included more females than males, and it was suggested by the authors that clonal diversity may have been underestimated. Because no samples from the day 14 peak response were available, repertoires could be characterized only after the peak T cell response. The vaccine-associated CD4 TCRs covered the entire spike protein, and the dominant responses fell in regions 160-218 and 743-854. Conclusions about previously exposed vaccinees were limited because only 6 or 7 AZD1222 recipients were SARS-CoV-2 seropositive at baseline.

The CDR3 regions of human TCRbeta chains were analyzed by immunosequencing. The paper's processing steps were these. Repertoire TCRs were matched against a reference library of SARS-CoV-2-specific TCRs generated with the MIRA antigen-specificity platform. Breadth meant the fraction of unique TCRs that were SARS-CoV-2-associated, whereas depth meant the fraction of total T cells that were SARS-CoV-2-associated. Using the MIRA data, each spike-specific TCR was assigned both to the spike region to which the TCR was reactive and to a CD4 or CD8 class. Log10-transformed breadth and depth values were compared by one-way ANOVA with Sidak's multiple comparisons tests. In TCRdb, the immuneACCESS table is reduced to in-frame sequences with V and J assigned. These tables do not hold every clone; where another copy was compared, an unresolved V gene accounts for under half, and the others remain unexplained. That table furnishes V, J and clone size, whereas the DNA furnished D and trimming. The table for this sample lists about 90,000 clones; around 89% of them were counted only once. The biggest ten clones account for about 12% of the sample.

The meaning of the sample's time point label: about 28 days (+/-7) after the second vaccine dose. AZD1222 recipients with second doses at about 4 weeks or about 12 weeks were pooled, because spike-specific TCR depth and breadth did not differ between schedules. Samples from vaccinated people were obtained from the UK trials COV001 and COV002, which included a single-blind randomized controlled phase 2/3 trial of AZD1222 (ChAdOx1 nCoV-19) in healthy adults. For TCRbeta chain sequencing, PBMC samples were collected from trial participants at day 0 and at day 28 after the second dose. Sequenced material: peripheral blood, taken 28 days after the second AZD1222 dose. The origin of this receptor is an adult who received the AZD1222 COVID-19 vaccine.

The nucleotide sequence reads TGTGCCAGTACCCTACGTTGGGGGGGCGCGGGAGATACGCAGTATTTT. It encodes CASTLRWGGAGDTQYF. Recombination connected TRBV19 to TRBJ2-3; the D gene is perhaps TRBD2, on 7 matching bases. The germline V gene (reference sequence) yields LNHDA for CDR1 and SQIVND for CDR2. The trim is 7 bases for V and 5 bases for J, with a gap of 22 bases between the germline ends. Measured from the cysteine to the phenylalanine, the CDR3 is 16 residues long. Only the CDR3 DNA is retained, 48 bases long and in frame from the first base.